A single sample gave rise to the 3 T cell receptor beta chains below, sequenced in a study of cytotoxic CD8 clonotypes in ibrutinib-treated CLL. TCRdb keeps only in-frame clones here, not all; method: immunoSEQ multiplex PCR. Here the sample spans about 140,000 clones, 60% to 85% being singletons. This specimen was PBMCs, taken after 12 months of ibrutinib treatment. These receptors all stem from a human donor with chronic lymphocytic leukemia.

The chain couples TRBV6-5 to TRBJ1-6, with a possible D match to TRBD1 (6 bases). Germline V gene data show CDR1 as MNHEY and CDR2 as SVGAGI. With 6 bases removed from V and 6 bases from J, the gap between germline ends came to 15 bases. CDR3 length: 15 amino acids. The CDR3 DNA reads TGTGCCAGCAGCTACGCGGGGGCTGGTAATTCACCCCTCCACTTT. Amino acid sequence: CASSYAGAGNSPLHF.

J is TRBJ2-3 and V is TRBV30; 7 bases map to TRBD2. V dropped 5 bases and J dropped 6; count of bases not matched to a gene: 17. CDR1 and CDR2 (germline): GTSNPN, SVGIG (reference sequence). CDR3 size: 16 residues. The CDR3 DNA sequence: TGTGCCTGGGGCCCCTCTACTAGCGTACGCGGGGATACGCAGTATTTT. It yields the protein CAWGPSTSVRGDTQYF.

The chain couples TRBV28 to TRBJ2-3, with D possibly TRBD1 on 5 matching bases. Germline-derived CDR1 and CDR2 are MDHEN and SYDVKM. The CDR3 has 15 amino acids. V lost 6 bases and J lost 1, with 14 bases in between. CDR3 in DNA: TGTGCCAGCAGCCCCTATACAGGACGCACAGATACGCAGTATTTT. This encodes CASSPYTGRTDTQYF.